These T cell receptor beta chains were read from a single sample in a study of T-cell reconstitution after alpha-beta-depleted transplantation in children. TCRdb re-derived calls from the PCR reads in MiXCR, one entry per CDR3 protein. This table has around 100,000 distinct CDR3 sequences, around a tenth appearing once. The source was PBMCs, collected before TCRalphabeta/CD19-depleted stem cell transplant. The receptors derive from a boy between 2 and 10 years old with acute lymphoblastic leukemia, due to receive a stem cell transplant. CDR3s leave out the opening cysteine and the closing phenylalanine or tryptophan.

>TRBV5-1|TRBJ2-4
ASSRGGGYDKNIQY
>TRBV20-1|TRBJ1-2
SARAGLYGYT
>TRBV6-1|TRBJ1-1
ASSRRAGEGVGEAF
>TRBV20-1|TRBJ1-1
SAKKWQANTEAF
>TRBV20-1|TRBJ1-5
SAKRRGGGQPQH
>TRBV28|TRBJ1-4
ASSFGFPGEKLF
>TRBV20-1|TRBJ2-1
SARDVGREYNEQF
>TRBV24-1|TRBJ2-1
ATSDLWGGSEQF
>TRBV4-1|TRBJ2-2
ASSQEVRERGLAGTPGELF
>TRBV6-1|TRBJ2-3
ASMPGLAGGTTDTQY
>TRBV25-1|TRBJ2-2
ASSGGGARSGSVTGELF
>TRBV28|TRBJ1-6
ASSLVTGSGSPLH
>TRBV3-1|TRBJ1-1
ASSLFGTDEAF
>TRBV3-1|TRBJ2-3
ASSSDTVGGTQY
>TRBV4-1|TRBJ2-3
ASSAGTGYTDTQY
>TRBV20-1|TRBJ2-7
SARDLGNSYEQY